This T cell receptor beta chain was sequenced during a study of T cell repertoires in cytomegalovirus infection. Findings and caveats of the study: Cumulative public TCR beta family frequency identified carriers of CMV plus the relevant HLA.

A word on this clonotype: The antigen is not known.

The length of the CDR3 is 13 residues. Germline CDR1 MDHEN, CDR2 SYDVKM. Trimming stripped 6 bases from V and 6 bases from J, with 14 bases between. TCRdb re-analysed the reads in MiXCR, keeping a single row per CDR3 protein. There are 680,000 or so distinct CDR3 sequences in the sample; roughly a third occur only once, and 2.5% to 3.5% lies in the top ten. The clonotype was recovered from a human donor in good health (CMV status not recorded). Some clones in this sample may be carry-over from other donors' samples. This rearrangement joins TRBV28 to TRBJ1-2; D possibly corresponds to TRBD1 (5 bases). Sequences were obtained from PBMCs. The CDR3 here is CASSRASEDGYTF. In nucleotides, the CDR3 is TGTGCCAGCAGCAGGGCCTCGGAGGATGGCTACACCTTC.